The TCR beta chain described here comes from a study of cytomegalovirus exposure and HLA in healthy donors. At the level of the study: The roughly 700 first-cohort repertoires shared a platform with the 120 or so validation repertoires, as reported in a later analysis.

Sequenced by immunoSEQ multiplex PCR; TCRdb stores in-frame clones only, minus some. The sample shows approximately 62,000 clones, approximately 90% of them seen only once. A remark on this clone: What it recognizes is unknown.

Germline CDR1 and CDR2: KGHSH and LQKENI. V was shortened by 2 bases and J by 6 bases, with 13 bases between the two germline ends. This CDR3 has 14 residues. Findings and limits, study-wide: There were fewer than 200 TCR beta chains listed as cytomegalovirus-associated.

Separate from the approximately 700-subject first cohort was the approximately 120-subject validation cohort, to which the donors belonged. The sample consisted of PBMCs. The J gene is TRBJ1-1, the V gene TRBV18, with D possibly matching TRBD1 (5 bases). The clonotype comes from a woman between 18 and 29 years old in good health and CMV-seronegative. The CDR3 region has the DNA TGTGCCAGCTCACCAAGGAGGGGAGACGCTGAAGCTTTCTTT. Amino acids: CASSPRRGDAEAFF.